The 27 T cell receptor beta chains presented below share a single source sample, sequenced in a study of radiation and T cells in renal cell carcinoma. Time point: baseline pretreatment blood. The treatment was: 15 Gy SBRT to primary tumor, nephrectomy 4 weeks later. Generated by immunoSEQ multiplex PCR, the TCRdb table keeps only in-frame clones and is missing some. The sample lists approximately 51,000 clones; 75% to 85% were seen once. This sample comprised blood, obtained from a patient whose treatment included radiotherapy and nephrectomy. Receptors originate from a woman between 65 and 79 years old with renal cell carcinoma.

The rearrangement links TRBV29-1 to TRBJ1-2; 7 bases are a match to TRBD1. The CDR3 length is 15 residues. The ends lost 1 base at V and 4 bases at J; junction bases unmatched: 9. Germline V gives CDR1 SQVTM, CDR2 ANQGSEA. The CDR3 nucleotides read TGCAGCGTTGAAGGGAGAGGGGGCAGAGGCTATGGCTACACCTTC. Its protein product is CSVEGRGGRGYGYTF.

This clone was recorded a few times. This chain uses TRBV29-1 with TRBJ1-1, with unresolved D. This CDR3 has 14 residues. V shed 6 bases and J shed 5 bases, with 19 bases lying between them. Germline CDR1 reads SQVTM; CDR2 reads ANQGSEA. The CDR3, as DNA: TGCAGCGTCCGTCTCGTTTACCCGGGGACTGAAGCTTTCTTT. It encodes CSVRLVYPGTEAFF.

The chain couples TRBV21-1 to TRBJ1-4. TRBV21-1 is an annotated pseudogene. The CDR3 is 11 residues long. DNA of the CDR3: TGTGCCAGCAGCAGCAAGGCAGAACTGTTTTTT. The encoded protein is CASSSKAELFF.

The CDR3 nucleotides read TGTGCCAGCAGCTTAAACAGTGGGGAGACCCAGTACTTC. It encodes CASSLNSGETQYF. The chain employs TRBV7-7 and TRBJ2-5; D ambiguous. V dropped 2 bases and J dropped 5 bases, with 9 bases sitting between them. This CDR3 spans 13 amino acids. CDR1 is SSHAT and CDR2 is FNYEAQ in the germline V gene (reference sequence).

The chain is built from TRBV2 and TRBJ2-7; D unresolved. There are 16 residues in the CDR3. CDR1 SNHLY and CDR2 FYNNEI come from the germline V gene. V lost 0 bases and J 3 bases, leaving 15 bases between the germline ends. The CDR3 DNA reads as TGTGCCAGCAGTGAAGCGGCCGGTTATACCTTCTACGAGCAGTACTTC. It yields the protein CASSEAAGYTFYEQYF.

Here the CDR3 DNA reads TGTGCCAGCAGCTTAGATCAGGGGGGCACCGGGGAGCTGTTTTTT. Amino acid sequence: CASSLDQGGTGELFF. This rearrangement joins TRBV7-8 to TRBJ2-2; TRBD1 is a possible D gene (7 bases). Trimming shortened V by 1 base and J by 4 bases, and 10 bases separated the two germline ends. The CDR3 has 15 amino acids. Germline V lookup: CDR1 SGHVS, CDR2 FQNEAQ.

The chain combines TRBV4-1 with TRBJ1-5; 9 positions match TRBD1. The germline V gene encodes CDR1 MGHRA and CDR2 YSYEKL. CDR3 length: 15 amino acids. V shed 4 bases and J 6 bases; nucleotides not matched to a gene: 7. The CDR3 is CASSLSQGASQPQHF. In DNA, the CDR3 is TGCGCCAGCAGCCTCTCACAGGGGGCTAGTCAGCCCCAGCATTTT.

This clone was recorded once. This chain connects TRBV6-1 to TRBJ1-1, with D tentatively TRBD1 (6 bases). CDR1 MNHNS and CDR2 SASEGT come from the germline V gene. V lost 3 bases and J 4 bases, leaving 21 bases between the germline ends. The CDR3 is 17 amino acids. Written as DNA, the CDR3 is TGTGCCAGCAGTGACGTTTTTACTGGGGGCCGGGCCACTGAAGCTTTCTTT. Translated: CASSDVFTGGRATEAFF.

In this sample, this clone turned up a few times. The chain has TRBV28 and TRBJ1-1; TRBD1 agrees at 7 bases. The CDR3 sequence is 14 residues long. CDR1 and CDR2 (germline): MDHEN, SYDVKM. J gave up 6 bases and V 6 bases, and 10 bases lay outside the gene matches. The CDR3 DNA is TGTGCCAGCAGCCCGGACAGGTTGGGGGCTGAAGCTTTCTTT. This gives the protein CASSPDRLGAEAFF.

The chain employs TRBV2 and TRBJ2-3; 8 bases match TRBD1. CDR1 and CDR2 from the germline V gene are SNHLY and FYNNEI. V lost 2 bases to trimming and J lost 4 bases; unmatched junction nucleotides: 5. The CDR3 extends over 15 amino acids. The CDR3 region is CASSEIQGGADTQYF. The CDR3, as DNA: TGTGCCAGCAGTGAAATACAGGGGGGCGCAGATACGCAGTATTTT.

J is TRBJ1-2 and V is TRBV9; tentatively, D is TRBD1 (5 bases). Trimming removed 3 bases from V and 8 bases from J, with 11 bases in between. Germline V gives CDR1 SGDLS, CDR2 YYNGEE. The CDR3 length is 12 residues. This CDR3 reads CASSAGHRGYTF. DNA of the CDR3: TGTGCCAGCAGCGCCGGACACCGGGGCTACACCTTC. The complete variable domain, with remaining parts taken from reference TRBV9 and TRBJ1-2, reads DSGVTQTPKHLITATGQRVTLRCSPRSGDLSVYWYQQSLDQGLQFLIQYYNGEERAKGNILERFSAQQFPDLHSELNLSSLELGDSALYFCASSAGHRGYTFGSGTRLTVV.

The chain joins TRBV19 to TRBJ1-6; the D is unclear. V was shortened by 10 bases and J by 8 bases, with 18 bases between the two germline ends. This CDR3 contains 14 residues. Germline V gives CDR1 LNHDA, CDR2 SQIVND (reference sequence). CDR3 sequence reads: CATARREMDSPLHF. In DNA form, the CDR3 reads TGTGCCACCGCCAGAAGGGAGATGGATTCACCCCTCCACTTT.

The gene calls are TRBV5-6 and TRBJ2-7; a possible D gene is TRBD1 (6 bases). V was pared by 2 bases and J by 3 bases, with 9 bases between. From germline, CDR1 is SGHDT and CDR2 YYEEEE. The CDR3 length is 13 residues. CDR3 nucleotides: TGTGCCAGCAGCTTCTTACAGGGCTACGAGCAGTACTTC. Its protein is CASSFLQGYEQYF.

DNA for the CDR3: TGTGCCAGCAGTGAAGATCCCCCTTTCGAGGGTTTTGGCTATGGCTACACCTTC. This translates into CASSEDPPFEGFGYGYTF. V gene TRBV6-1 combines with J gene TRBJ1-2; D unclear. V was cut by 1 base and J by 4 bases, with 22 bases left in between. Germline loops: CDR1 MNHNS, CDR2 SASEGT. The CDR3 sequence is 18 residues long.

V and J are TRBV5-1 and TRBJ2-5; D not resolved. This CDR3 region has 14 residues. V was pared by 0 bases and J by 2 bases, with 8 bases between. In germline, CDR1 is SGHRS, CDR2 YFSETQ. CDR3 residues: CASSLGAAQETQYF. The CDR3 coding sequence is TGCGCCAGCAGCTTGGGTGCGGCACAAGAGACCCAGTACTTC.

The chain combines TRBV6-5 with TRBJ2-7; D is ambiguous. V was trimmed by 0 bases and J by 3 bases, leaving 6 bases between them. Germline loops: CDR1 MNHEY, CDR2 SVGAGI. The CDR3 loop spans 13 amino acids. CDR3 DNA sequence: TGTGCCAGCAGTTACTCTGGCAACTACGAGCAGTACTTC. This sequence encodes CASSYSGNYEQYF.

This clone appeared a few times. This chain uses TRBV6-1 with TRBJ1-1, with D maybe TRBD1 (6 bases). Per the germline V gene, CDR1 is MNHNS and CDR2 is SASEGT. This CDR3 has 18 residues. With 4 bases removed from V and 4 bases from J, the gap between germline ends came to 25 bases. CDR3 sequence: CASSGGTPMGLGLTEAFF. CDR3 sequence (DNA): TGTGCCAGCAGTGGAGGGACACCCATGGGCCTTGGCCTCACTGAAGCTTTCTTT.

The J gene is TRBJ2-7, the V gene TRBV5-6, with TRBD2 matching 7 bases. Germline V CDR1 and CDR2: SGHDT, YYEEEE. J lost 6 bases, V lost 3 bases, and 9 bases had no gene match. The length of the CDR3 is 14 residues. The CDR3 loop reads CASSSRGRRSEQYF. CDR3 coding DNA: TGTGCCAGCAGCTCCCGCGGGAGACGGAGCGAGCAGTACTTC. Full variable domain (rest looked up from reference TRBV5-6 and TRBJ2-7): DAGVTQSPTHLIKTRGQQVTLRCSPKSGHDTVSWYQQALGQGPQFIFQYYEEEERQRGNFPDRFSGHQFPNYSSELNVNALLLGDSALYLCASSSRGRRSEQYFGPGTRLTVT.

CDR3: CASSLPKGGGRAGETQYF. CDR3 coding DNA: TGTGCCAGCAGCTTGCCAAAAGGTGGCGGGAGGGCCGGGGAGACCCAGTACTTC. The chain employs TRBV5-4 and TRBJ2-5, with 9 bases fitting TRBD2. Looked up from germline, CDR1 is SGHNT and CDR2 is YYREEE (reference sequence). Unmatched junction bases numbered 15, after V lost 1 base and J lost 5 bases. The CDR3 is made up of 18 amino acids. Looking up the rest from reference TRBV5-4 and TRBJ2-5 gives the full variable domain: ETGVTQSPTHLIKTRGQQVTLRCSSQSGHNTVSWYQQALGQGPQFIFQYYREEENGRGNFPPRFSGLQFPNYSSELNVNALELDDSALYLCASSLPKGGGRAGETQYFGPGTRLLVL.

CDR3 region: CASRSSRGGTEAFF. CDR3 coding DNA: TGCGCCAGCAGATCTTCTCGGGGAGGGACTGAAGCTTTCTTT. The rearrangement joins TRBV5-1 to TRBJ1-1; the D is unclear. CDR3 length equals 14 residues. Germline CDR1 SGHRS, CDR2 YFSETQ. The ends were cut back, 5 bases at V and 5 bases at J, with 16 bases in the middle.

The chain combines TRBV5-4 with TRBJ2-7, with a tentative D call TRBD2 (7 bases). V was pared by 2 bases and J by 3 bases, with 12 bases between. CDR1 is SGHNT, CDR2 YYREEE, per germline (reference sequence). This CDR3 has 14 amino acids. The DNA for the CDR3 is TGTGCCAGCAGCTTTCCGGGGGGCAACTACGAGCAGTACTTC. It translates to CASSFPGGNYEQYF.

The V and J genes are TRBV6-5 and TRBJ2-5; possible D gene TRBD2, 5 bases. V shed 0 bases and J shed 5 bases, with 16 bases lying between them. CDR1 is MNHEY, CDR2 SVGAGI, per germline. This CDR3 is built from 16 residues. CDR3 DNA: TGTGCCAGCAGTTACTCGGTTCTAGGAGGTAGTGAGACCCAGTACTTC. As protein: CASSYSVLGGSETQYF.

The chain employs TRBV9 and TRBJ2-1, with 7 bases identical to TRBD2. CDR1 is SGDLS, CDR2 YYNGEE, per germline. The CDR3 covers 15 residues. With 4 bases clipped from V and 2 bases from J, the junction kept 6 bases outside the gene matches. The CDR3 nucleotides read TGTGCCAGCAGCCTCCAGGGAGGGGCCTACAATGAGCAGTTCTTC. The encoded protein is CASSLQGGAYNEQFF.

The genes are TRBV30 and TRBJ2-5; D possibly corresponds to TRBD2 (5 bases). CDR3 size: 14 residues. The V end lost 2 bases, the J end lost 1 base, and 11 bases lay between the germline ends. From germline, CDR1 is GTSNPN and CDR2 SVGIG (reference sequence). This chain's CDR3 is CAWSPRGIQETQYF. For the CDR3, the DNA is TGTGCCTGGAGTCCCCGGGGAATCCAAGAGACCCAGTACTTC.

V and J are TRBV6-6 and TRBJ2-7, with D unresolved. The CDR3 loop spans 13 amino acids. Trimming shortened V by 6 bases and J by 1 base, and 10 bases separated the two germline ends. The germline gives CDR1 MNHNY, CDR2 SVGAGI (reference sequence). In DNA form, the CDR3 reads TGTGCCAGCAGGGTACAGATTTCCTACGAGCAGTACTTC. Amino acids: CASRVQISYEQYF.

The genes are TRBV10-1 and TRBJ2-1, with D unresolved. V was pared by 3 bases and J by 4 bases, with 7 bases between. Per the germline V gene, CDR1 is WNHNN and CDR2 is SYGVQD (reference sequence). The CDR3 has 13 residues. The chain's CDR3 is CASSEYRYNEQFF. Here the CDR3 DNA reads TGCGCCAGCAGTGAATATCGTTACAATGAGCAGTTCTTC.

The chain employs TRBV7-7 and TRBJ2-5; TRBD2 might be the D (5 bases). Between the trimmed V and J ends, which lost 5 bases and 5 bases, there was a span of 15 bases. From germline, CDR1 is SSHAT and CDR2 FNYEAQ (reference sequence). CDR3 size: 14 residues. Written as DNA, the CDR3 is TGTGCCAGCAGCCCTGCGGGCGTCGTTGAGACCCAGTACTTC. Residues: CASSPAGVVETQYF.